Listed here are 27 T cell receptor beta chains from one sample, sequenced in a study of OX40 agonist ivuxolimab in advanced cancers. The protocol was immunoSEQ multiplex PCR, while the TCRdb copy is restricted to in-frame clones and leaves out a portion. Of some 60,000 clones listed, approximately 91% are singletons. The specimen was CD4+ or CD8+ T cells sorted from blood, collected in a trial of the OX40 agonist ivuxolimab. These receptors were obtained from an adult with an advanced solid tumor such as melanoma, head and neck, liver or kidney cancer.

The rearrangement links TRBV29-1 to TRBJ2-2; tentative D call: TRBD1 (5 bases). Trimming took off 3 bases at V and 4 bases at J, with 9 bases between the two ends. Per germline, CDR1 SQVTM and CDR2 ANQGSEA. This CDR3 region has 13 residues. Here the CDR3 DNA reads TGCAGCGTTGACAGGGCAGGCACCGGGGAGCTGTTTTTT. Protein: CSVDRAGTGELFF.

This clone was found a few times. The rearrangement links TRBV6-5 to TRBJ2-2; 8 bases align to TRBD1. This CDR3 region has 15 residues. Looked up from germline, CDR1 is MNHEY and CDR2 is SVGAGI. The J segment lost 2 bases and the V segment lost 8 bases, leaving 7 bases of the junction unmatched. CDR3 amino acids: CASARDRINTGELFF. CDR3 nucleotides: TGTGCCAGCGCCAGGGACAGGATCAACACCGGGGAGCTGTTTTTT.

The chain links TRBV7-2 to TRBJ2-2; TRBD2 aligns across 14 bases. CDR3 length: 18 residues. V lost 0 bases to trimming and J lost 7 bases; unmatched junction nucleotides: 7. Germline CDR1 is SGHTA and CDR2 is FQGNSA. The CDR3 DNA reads TGTGCCAGCAGCTTAGCCCCGGGACTAGCGGGAGAGTACGGGGAGCTGTTTTTT. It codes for CASSLAPGLAGEYGELFF.

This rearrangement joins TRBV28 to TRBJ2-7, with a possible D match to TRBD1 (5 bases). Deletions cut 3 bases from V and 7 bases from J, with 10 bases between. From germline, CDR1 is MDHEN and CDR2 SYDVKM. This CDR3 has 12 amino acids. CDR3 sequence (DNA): TGTGCCAGCAGTTTTCTGCGACAGGAGCAGTACTTC. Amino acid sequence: CASSFLRQEQYF.

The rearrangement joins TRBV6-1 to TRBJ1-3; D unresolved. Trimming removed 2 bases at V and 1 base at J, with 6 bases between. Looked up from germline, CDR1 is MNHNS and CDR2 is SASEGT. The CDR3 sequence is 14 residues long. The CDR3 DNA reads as TGTGCCAGCAGTGAACGGTTGTCTGGAAACACCATATATTTT. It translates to CASSERLSGNTIYF.

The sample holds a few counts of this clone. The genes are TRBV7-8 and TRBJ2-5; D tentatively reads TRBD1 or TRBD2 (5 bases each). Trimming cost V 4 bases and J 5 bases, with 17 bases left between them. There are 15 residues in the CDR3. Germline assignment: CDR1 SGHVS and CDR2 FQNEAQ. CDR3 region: CASSWAGTPSETQYF. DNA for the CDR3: TGTGCCAGCAGCTGGGCCGGGACGCCTTCCGAGACCCAGTACTTC.

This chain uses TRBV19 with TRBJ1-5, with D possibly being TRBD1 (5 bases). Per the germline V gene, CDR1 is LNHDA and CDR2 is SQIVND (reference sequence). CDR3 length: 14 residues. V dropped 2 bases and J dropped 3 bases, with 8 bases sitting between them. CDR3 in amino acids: CASSIQGPNQPQHF. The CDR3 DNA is TGTGCCAGTAGTATACAGGGCCCCAATCAGCCCCAGCATTTT.

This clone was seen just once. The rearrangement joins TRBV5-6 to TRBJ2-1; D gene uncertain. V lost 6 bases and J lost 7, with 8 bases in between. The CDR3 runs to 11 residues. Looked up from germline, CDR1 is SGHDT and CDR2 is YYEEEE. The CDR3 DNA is TGTGCCAGCAAGAGCCGAAATGAGCAGTTCTTC. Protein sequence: CASKSRNEQFF.

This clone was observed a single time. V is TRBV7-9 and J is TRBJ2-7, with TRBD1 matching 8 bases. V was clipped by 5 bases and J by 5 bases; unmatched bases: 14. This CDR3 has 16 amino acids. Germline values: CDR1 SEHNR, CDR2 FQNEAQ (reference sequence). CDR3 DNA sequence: TGTGCCAGCAGCCCCGGACCGGGACAGGCGCCGGACGAGCAGTACTTC. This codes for CASSPGPGQAPDEQYF.

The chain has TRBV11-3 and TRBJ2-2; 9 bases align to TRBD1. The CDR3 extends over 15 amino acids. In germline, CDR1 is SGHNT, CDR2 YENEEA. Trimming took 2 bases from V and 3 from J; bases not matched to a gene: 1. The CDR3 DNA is TGTGCCAGCAGCTTACGACAGGGGGACACCGGGGAGCTGTTTTTT. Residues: CASSLRQGDTGELFF.

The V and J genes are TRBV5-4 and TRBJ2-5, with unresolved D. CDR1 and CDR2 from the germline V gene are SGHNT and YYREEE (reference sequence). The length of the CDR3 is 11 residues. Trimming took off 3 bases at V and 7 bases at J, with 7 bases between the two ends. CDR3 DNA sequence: TGTGCCAGCAGCTCCGGACGGACCCAGTACTTC. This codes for CASSSGRTQYF. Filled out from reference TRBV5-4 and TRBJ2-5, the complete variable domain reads ETGVTQSPTHLIKTRGQQVTLRCSSQSGHNTVSWYQQALGQGPQFIFQYYREEENGRGNFPPRFSGLQFPNYSSELNVNALELDDSALYLCASSSGRTQYFGPGTRLLVL.

CDR3 sequence: CASSWTSGRTETQYF. The CDR3 region has the DNA TGTGCCAGTAGTTGGACTAGCGGGAGGACAGAGACCCAGTACTTC. This sequence joins TRBV19 and TRBJ2-5; 14 nucleotides agree with TRBD2. Per germline, CDR1 LNHDA and CDR2 SQIVND (reference sequence). The V segment lost 5 bases and the J segment 4 bases; nucleotides outside the gene matches: 3. The CDR3 consists of 15 residues.

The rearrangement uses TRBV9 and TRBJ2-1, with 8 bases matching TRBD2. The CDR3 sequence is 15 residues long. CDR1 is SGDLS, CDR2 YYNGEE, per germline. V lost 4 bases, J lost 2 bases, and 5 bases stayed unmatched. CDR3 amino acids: CASSTRLAPYNEQFF. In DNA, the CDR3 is TGTGCCAGCAGCACCAGACTAGCGCCCTACAATGAGCAGTTCTTC.

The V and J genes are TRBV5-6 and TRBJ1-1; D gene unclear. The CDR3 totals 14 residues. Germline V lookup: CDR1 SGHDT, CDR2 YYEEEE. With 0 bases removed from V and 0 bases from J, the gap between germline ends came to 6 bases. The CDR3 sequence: CASSLGMVNTEAFF. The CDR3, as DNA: TGTGCCAGCAGCTTGGGGATGGTGAACACTGAAGCTTTCTTT.

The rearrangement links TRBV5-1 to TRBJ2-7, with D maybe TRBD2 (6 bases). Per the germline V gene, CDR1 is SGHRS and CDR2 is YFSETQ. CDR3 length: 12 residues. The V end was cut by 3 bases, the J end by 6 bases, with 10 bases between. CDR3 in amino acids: CASSWTGGEQYF. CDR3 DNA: TGCGCCAGCAGCTGGACCGGGGGCGAGCAGTACTTC.

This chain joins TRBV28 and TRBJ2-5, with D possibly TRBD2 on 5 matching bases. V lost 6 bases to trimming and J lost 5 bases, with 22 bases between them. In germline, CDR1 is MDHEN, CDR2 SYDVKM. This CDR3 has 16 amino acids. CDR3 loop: CASSPPGRGLGETQYF. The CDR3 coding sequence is TGTGCCAGCAGCCCCCCGGGAAGAGGGTTGGGCGAGACCCAGTACTTC.

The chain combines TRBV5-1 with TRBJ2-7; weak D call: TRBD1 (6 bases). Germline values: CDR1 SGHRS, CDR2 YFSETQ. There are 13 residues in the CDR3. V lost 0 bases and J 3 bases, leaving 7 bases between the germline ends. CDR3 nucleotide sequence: TGCGCCAGCAGCTTGGTGGACAGCTACGAGCAGTACTTC. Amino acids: CASSLVDSYEQYF.

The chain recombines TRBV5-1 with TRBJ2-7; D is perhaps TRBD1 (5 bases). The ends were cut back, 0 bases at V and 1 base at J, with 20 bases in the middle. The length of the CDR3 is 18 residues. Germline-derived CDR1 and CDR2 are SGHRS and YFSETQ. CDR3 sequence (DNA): TGCGCCAGCAGCTTGGTATTTTACCAGGCAGGGCTATCCTACGAGCAGTACTTC. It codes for CASSLVFYQAGLSYEQYF.

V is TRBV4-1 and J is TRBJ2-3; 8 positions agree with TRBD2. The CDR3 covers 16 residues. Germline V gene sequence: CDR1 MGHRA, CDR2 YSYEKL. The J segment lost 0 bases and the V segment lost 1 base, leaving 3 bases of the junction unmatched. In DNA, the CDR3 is TGCGCCAGCAGCCAAGCGGGAGGGCCTAGCACAGATACGCAGTATTTT. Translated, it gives CASSQAGGPSTDTQYF.

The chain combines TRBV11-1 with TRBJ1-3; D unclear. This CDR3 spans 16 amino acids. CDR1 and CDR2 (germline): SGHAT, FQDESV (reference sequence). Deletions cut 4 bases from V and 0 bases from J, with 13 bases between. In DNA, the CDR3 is TGTGCCAGCAGCTCCCTCCGGGATGACTCTGGAAACACCATATATTTT. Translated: CASSSLRDDSGNTIYF. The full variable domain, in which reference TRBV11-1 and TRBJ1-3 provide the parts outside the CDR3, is EAEVAQSPRYKITEKSQAVAFWCDPISGHATLYWYRQILGQGPELLVQFQDESVVDDSQLPKDRFSAERLKGVDSTLKIQPAELGDSAMYLCASSSLRDDSGNTIYFGEGSWLTVV.

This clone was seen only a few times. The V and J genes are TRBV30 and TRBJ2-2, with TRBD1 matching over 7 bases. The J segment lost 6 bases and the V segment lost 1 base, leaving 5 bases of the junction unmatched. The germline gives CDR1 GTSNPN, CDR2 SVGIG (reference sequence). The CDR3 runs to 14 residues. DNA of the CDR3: TGTGCCTGGAGTGAAGGGGGCCTTGCCGGGGAGCTGTTTTTT. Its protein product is CAWSEGGLAGELFF.

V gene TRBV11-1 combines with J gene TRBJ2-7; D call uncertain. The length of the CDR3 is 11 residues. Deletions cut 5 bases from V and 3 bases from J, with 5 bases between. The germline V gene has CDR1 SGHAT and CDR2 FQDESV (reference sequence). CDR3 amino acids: CASSDRYEQYF. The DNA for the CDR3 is TGTGCCAGCAGCGACCGCTACGAGCAGTACTTC. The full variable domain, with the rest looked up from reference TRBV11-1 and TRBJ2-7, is EAEVAQSPRYKITEKSQAVAFWCDPISGHATLYWYRQILGQGPELLVQFQDESVVDDSQLPKDRFSAERLKGVDSTLKIQPAELGDSAMYLCASSDRYEQYFGPGTRLTVT.

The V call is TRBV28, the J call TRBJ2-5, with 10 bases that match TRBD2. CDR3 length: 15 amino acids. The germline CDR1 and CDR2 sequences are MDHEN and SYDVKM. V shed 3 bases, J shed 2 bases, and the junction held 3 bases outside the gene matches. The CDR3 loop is CASSLGLAQQETQYF. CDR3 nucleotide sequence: TGTGCCAGCAGTTTGGGACTAGCGCAACAAGAGACCCAGTACTTC.

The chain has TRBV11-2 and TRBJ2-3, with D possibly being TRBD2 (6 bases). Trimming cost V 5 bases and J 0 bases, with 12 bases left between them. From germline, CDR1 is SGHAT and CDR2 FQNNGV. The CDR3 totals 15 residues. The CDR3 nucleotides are TGTGCCAGCAGCAGAGAGGGAGGAAGCACAGATACGCAGTATTTT. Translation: CASSREGGSTDTQYF.

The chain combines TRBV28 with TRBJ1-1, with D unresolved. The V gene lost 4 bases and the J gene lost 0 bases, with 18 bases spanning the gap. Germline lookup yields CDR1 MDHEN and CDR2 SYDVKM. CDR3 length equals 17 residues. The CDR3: CASSSPKRAGVNTEAFF. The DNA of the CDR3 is TGTGCCAGCAGTTCCCCTAAAAGGGCAGGTGTGAACACTGAAGCTTTCTTT. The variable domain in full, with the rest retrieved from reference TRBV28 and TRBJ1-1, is DVKVTQSSRYLVKRTGEKVFLECVQDMDHENMFWYRQDPGLGLRLIYFSYDVKMKEKGDIPEGYSVSREKKERFSLILESASTNQTSMYLCASSSPKRAGVNTEAFFGQGTRLTVV.

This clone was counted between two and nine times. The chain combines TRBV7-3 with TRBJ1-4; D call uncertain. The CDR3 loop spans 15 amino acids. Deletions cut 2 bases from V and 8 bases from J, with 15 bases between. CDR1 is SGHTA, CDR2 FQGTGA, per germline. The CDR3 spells CASSLGERSYEKLFF. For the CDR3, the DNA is TGTGCCAGCAGCTTAGGCGAACGGAGTTACGAAAAACTGTTTTTT. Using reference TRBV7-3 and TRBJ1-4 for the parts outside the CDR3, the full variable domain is GAGVSQTPSNKVTEKGKYVELRCDPISGHTALYWYRQSLGQGPEFLIYFQGTGAADDSGLPNDRFFAVRPEGSVSTLKIQRTERGDSAVYLCASSLGERSYEKLFFGSGTQLSVL.

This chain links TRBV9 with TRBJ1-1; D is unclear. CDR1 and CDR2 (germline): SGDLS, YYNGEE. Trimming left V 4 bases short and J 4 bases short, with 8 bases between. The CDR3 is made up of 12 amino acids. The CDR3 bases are TGTGCCAGCAGCACCCCAGGCACTGAAGCTTTCTTT. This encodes CASSTPGTEAFF.